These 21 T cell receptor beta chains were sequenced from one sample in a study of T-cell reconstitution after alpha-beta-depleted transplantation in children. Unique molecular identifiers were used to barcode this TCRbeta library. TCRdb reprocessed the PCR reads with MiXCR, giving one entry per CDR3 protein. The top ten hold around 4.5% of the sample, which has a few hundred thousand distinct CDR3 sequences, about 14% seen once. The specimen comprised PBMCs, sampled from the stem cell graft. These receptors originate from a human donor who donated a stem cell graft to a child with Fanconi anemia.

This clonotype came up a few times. CDR3 bases: TGCGCCAGCAGTACTGACAGTCTGGGGACTGAAGCTTTCTTT. Its translation: CASSTDSLGTEAFF. This chain uses TRBV10-2 with TRBJ1-1, with a possible D match to TRBD1 (5 bases). The CDR3 is 14 residues long. Germline CDR1 is WSHSY and CDR2 is SAAADI. V lost 5 bases to trimming and J lost 5 bases, with 15 bases between them.

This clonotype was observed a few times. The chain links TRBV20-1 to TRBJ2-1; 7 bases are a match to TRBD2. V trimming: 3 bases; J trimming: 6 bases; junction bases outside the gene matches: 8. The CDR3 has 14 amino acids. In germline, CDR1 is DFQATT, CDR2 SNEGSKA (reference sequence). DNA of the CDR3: TGCAGTGCTAGTTCAGCGGGGCTTGCCAATGAGCAGTTCTTC. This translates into CSASSAGLANEQFF.

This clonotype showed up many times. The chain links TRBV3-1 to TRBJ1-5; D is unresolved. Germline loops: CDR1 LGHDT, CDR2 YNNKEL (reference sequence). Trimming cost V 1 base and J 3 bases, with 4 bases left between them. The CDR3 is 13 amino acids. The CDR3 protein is CASSQVLNQPQHF. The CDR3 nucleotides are TGTGCCAGCAGCCAAGTCCTCAATCAGCCCCAGCATTTT. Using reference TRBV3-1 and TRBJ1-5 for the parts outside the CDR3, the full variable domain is DTAVSQTPKYLVTQMGNDKSIKCEQNLGHDTMYWYKQDSKKFLKIMFSYNNKELIINETVPNRFSPKSPDKAHLNLHINSLELGDSAVYFCASSQVLNQPQHFGDGTRLSIL.

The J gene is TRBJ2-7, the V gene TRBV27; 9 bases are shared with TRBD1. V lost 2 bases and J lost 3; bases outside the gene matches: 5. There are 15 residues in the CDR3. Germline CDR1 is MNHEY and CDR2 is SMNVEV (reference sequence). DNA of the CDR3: TGTGCCAGCAGTTTAGATTGGGACAGGGTCTACGAGCAGTACTTC. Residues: CASSLDWDRVYEQYF.

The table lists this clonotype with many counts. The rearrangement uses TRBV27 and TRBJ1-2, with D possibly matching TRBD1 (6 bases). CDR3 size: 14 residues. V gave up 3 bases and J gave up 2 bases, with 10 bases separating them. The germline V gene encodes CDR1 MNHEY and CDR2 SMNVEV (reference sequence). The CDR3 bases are TGTGCCAGCAGTTTCCTAGGACAGAACTATGGCTACACCTTC. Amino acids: CASSFLGQNYGYTF.

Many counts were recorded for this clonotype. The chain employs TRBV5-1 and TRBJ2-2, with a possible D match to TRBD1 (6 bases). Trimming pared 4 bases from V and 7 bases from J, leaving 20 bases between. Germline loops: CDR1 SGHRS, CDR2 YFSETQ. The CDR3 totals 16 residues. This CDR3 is CASSRAGTKIDGELFF. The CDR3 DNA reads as TGCGCCAGCAGCCGCGCCGGGACAAAGATAGACGGGGAGCTGTTTTTT.

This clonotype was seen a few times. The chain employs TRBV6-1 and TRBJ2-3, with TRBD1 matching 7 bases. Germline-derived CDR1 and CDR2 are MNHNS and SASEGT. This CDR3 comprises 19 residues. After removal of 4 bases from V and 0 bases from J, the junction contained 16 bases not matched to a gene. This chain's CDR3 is CASSGDPGQLRFSTDTQYF. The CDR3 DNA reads TGTGCCAGCAGTGGTGACCCGGGACAGCTTCGTTTTAGCACAGATACGCAGTATTTT.

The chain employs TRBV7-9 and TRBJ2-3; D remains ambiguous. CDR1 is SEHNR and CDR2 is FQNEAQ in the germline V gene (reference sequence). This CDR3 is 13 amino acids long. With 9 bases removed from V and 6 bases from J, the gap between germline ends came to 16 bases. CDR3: CASRNPPVDTQYF. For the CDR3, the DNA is TGTGCCAGTAGAAACCCTCCCGTGGATACGCAGTATTTT.

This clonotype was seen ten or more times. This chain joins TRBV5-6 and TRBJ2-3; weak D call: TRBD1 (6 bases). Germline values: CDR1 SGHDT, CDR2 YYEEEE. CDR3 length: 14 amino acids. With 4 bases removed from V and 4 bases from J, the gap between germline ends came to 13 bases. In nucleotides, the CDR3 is TGTGCCAGCAGCCTGCAGGGGCCCTCAGATACGCAGTATTTT. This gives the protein CASSLQGPSDTQYF.

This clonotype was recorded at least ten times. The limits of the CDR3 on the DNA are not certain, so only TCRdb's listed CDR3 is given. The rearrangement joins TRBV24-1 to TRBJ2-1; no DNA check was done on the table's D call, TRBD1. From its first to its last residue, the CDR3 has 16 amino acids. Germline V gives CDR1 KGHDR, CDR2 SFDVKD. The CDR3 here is CATSTSGQRAGREWFF.

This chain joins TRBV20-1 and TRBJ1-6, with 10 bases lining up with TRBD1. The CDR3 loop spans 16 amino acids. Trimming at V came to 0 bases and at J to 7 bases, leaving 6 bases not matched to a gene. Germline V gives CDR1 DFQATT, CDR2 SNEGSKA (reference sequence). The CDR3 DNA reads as TGCAGTGCTAGAGATGAAAGGACAGGGGGAAATTCACCCCTCCACTTT. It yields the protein CSARDERTGGNSPLHF.

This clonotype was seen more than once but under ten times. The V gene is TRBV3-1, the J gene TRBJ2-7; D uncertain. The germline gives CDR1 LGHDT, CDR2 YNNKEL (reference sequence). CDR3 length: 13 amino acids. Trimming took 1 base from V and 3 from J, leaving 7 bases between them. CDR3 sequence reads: CASSQGNYYEQYF. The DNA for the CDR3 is TGTGCCAGCAGCCAAGGGAATTACTACGAGCAGTACTTC.

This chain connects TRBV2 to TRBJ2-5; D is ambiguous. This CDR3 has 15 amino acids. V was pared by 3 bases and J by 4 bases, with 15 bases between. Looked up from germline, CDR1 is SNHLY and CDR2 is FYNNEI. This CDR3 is CASSDRGESPETQYF. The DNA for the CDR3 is TGTGCCAGCAGTGATCGCGGAGAGAGCCCAGAGACCCAGTACTTC.

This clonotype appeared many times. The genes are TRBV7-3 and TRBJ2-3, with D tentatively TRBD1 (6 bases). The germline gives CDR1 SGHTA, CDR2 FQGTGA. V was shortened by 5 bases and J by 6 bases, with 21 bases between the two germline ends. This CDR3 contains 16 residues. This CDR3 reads CASSPLGGGPVDTQYF. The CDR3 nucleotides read TGTGCCAGCAGCCCCCTAGGTGGGGGCCCTGTGGATACGCAGTATTTT.

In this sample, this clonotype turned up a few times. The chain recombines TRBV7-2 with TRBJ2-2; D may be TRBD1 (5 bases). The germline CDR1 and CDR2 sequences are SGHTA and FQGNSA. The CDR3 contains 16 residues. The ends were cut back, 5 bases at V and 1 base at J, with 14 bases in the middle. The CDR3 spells CASSQAGRVNTGELFF. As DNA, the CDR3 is TGTGCCAGCAGCCAAGCAGGCAGGGTGAACACCGGGGAGCTGTTTTTT.

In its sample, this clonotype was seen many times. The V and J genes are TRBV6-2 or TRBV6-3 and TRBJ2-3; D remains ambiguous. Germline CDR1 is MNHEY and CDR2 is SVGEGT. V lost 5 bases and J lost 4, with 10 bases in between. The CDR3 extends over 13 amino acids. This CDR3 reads CASSHNKADTQYF. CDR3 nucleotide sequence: TGTGCCAGCAGTCATAATAAGGCAGATACGCAGTATTTT.

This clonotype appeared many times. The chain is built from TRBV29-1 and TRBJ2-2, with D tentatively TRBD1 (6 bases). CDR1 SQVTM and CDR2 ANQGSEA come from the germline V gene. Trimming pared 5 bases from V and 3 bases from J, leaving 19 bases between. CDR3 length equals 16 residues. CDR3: CSVQWVTQGDTGELFF. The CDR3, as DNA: TGCAGCGTTCAATGGGTAACACAGGGAGACACCGGGGAGCTGTTTTTT.

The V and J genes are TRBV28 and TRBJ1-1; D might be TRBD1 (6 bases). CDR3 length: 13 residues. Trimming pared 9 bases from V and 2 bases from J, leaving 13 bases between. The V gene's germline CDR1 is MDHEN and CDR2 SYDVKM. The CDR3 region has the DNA TGTGCCAGTCACAGGACAGACAACACTGAAGCTTTCTTT. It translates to CASHRTDNTEAFF. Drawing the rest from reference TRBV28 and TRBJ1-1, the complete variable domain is DVKVTQSSRYLVKRTGEKVFLECVQDMDHENMFWYRQDPGLGLRLIYFSYDVKMKEKGDIPEGYSVSREKKERFSLILESASTNQTSMYLCASHRTDNTEAFFGQGTRLTVV.

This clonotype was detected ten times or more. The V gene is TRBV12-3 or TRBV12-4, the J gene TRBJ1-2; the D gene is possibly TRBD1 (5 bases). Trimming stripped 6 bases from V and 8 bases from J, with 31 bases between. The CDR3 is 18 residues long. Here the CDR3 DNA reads TGTGCCAGCAGGCAAGGGGAGGGGCCCCTTATCACCCTTCGGGGCTACACCTTC. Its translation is CASRQGEGPLITLRGYTF.

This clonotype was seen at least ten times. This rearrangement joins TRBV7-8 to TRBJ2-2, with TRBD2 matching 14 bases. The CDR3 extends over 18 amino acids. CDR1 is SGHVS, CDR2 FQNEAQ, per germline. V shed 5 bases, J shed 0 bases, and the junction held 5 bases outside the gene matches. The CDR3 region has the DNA TGTGCCAGCAGCGGAAAGACTAGCGGGGGGGCGAACACCGGGGAGCTGTTTTTT. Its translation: CASSGKTSGGANTGELFF.

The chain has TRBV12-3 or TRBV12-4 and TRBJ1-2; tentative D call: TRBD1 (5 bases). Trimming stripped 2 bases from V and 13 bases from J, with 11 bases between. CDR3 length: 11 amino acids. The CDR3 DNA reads TGTGCCAGCAGTTTACGGGACTTTTGCACCTTC. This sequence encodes CASSLRDFCTF.